The rows below give T cell receptor beta chains drawn from one sample of a study of control samples from healthy donors and cancer patients. Assay: immunoSEQ multiplex PCR; the TCRdb copy retains only in-frame clones and omits some. The data contain approximately 69,000 clones, more than 70% of them singletons. Sequenced input: PBMCs. The source is a man aged 55 to 70 with colorectal cancer. The conserved cysteine and the conserved F or W are not part of the CDR3 here. The listing skips clone size in some rows; elsewhere it reads once, few, many or a size class.

j_call clone_size v_call cdr3_aa
TRBJ2-5 once TRBV28 ASSLYSGGLETQY
TRBJ2-1 . TRBV24-1 ATSALWGSGDEQF
TRBJ2-5 . TRBV6-1 ASSEGLAGRWETQY
TRBJ2-1 . TRBV7-3 ASSLSVQGWGNEQF
TRBJ2-3 . TRBV30 AWSVDTQY
TRBJ2-7 . TRBV5-1 ASSLGAVGMRAYEQY
TRBJ2-5 once TRBV19 ASKRNRVEETQY
TRBJ2-7 . TRBV4-1 ASSQTDGISYEQY
TRBJ2-2 few TRBV2 ASTTGPYTNTGELF
TRBJ1-5 . TRBV27 ASSLLGGGNQPQH
TRBJ1-1 . TRBV5-4 ASSLGHMNTEAF
TRBJ2-7 once TRBV12-3/TRBV12-4 ASRGRSSYEQY
TRBJ2-3 . TRBV4-2 ASRPEVAGGTDTQY
TRBJ2-2 . TRBV7-3 ASSLKGQGAGELF
TRBJ2-7 . TRBV4-1 ASSQIPGYYEQY
TRBJ2-2 . TRBV7-2 ASSPSFGVGGGGTGELF
TRBJ1-2 . TRBV7-6 ASSLAPRGGGYT
TRBJ2-7 few TRBV5-4 ASSFGGGREQY
TRBJ2-3 . TRBV19 VPDTQY
TRBJ1-2 . TRBV6-5 ASSYLGQEGGYT
TRBJ1-1 . TRBV6-5 ASRAPNTEAF
TRBJ1-3 . TRBV5-6 ASSLGRFWAGNTIY
TRBJ1-3 . TRBV19 ASSASSRTGPSGNTIY
TRBJ2-3 . TRBV10-2 ASSDNTPAYTDTQY
TRBJ2-7 . TRBV6-2/TRBV6-3 ASSFGGTGGHEQY
TRBJ2-7 . TRBV19 ASSIGAGDTYEQY
TRBJ1-3 once TRBV11-3 ASSLGGNTIY
TRBJ2-3 . TRBV7-3 ASSLGFVRGGTDTQY
TRBJ1-2 . TRBV2 ASSAGGIIYGYT
TRBJ2-1 . TRBV19 ASSPGLASYNEQF
TRBJ2-3 once TRBV7-8 ASSLPRATDTQY
TRBJ1-3 . TRBV7-9 ASSLSTSGNTIY
TRBJ2-5 once TRBV5-4 ASTHGGRGSQETQY
TRBJ2-1 once TRBV7-2 ASSSHRGGEQF
TRBJ2-2 . TRBV4-1 ASSSRVAGVTGELF